The clone carrying this T cell receptor (beta chain) was recorded only once. These data belong to a study of blood T cell repertoires in COVID-19. The wider study: Both acute and convalescent COVID-19 samples were obtained from the United States, Italy and Spain. Nucleic acid was either cDNA or gDNA, and it came from T cells, B-cell-depleted T cells, or PBMCs.

Original data processing: Reference gene primer amplification in the assay estimated nucleated cell counts. Here immunoSEQ multiplex PCR was the method, and the copy in TCRdb shows in-frame clones only, minus some. The V and J calls and clone size were taken over from that table, and D and trimming were inferred from the DNA. The table shows over 9,000 clones, with 75% to 85% occurring only once. This CDR3 region has 13 residues. The germline V and J ends were trimmed by 1 base and 4 bases, with 7 bases remaining between them. Germline V gene sequence: CDR1 SGHAT, CDR2 FQNNGV. The sequencing input was peripheral blood. The sequence derives from a man between 70 and 80 years old with active COVID-19. This chain uses TRBV11-2 with TRBJ1-2, with D possibly TRBD1 on 5 matching bases. CDR3 protein: CASSLGQGYGYTF. The DNA for the CDR3 is TGTGCCAGCAGCTTAGGCCAGGGCTATGGCTACACCTTC.